Below are 30 T cell receptor beta chains sequenced from a single sample in a study of T cells in Graves' hyperthyroidism and ophthalmopathy. Researchers took RNA transcripts and amplified the TCR beta CDR3 regions from them. With the HTBI primer set, the TCR CDR3 went through a first round of RT-PCR. TCRdb processed the multiplex PCR reads anew with MiXCR; each CDR3 protein has one entry. The sample consists of some 550,000 distinct CDR3 sequences, roughly 20% of them appearing once. Sequencing was performed on blood. All receptors derive from a man younger than 35 with Graves' hyperthyroidism.

This clonotype has a count of ten or more. The rearrangement links TRBV14 to TRBJ1-1, with TRBD1 as a possible D gene (5 bases). There are 17 residues in the CDR3. Trimming removed 0 bases at V and 6 bases at J, with 20 bases between. From germline, CDR1 is SGHDN and CDR2 FVKESK. In DNA, the CDR3 is TGTGCCAGCAGCCAAGATCGGTGGGTATCGTGGGGGGCTGAAGCTTTCTTT. The encoded protein is CASSQDRWVSWGAEAFF.

This clonotype was seen many times. The chain has TRBV7-8 and TRBJ1-5, with D tentatively TRBD1 (6 bases). CDR1 and CDR2 (germline): SGHVS, FQNEAQ. The CDR3 is 15 residues long. The V gene lost 5 bases and the J gene lost 5 bases, with 16 bases spanning the gap. In DNA form, the CDR3 reads TGTGCCAGCAGCCAACAATTAGGGGGGCATCAGCCCCAGCATTTT. Amino acids: CASSQQLGGHQPQHF.

This rearrangement joins TRBV3-1 to TRBJ1-1; 10 bases align to TRBD1. CDR1 is LGHDT, CDR2 YNNKEL, per germline (reference sequence). V shed 5 bases, J shed 1 base, and the junction held 4 bases outside the gene matches. The CDR3 runs to 15 residues. CDR3: CASSDRGQRNTEAFF. The CDR3 nucleotides read TGTGCCAGCAGCGACAGGGGGCAAAGGAACACTGAAGCTTTCTTT.

The table lists this clonotype with many counts. The J gene is TRBJ2-7, the V gene TRBV28; 9 nucleotides line up with TRBD1. This CDR3 contains 14 residues. Trimming cost V 4 bases and J 7 bases; bases outside gene matches: 8. Germline V gives CDR1 MDHEN, CDR2 SYDVKM. The CDR3 loop reads CASSSPTGGGEQYF. DNA of the CDR3: TGTGCCAGCAGTTCCCCGACAGGGGGGGGGGAGCAGTACTTC.

This clonotype was seen a few times. V is TRBV5-1 and J is TRBJ2-2; TRBD1 might be the D (6 bases). CDR1 SGHRS and CDR2 YFSETQ come from the germline V gene. The CDR3 length is 14 residues. With 4 bases removed from V and 7 bases from J, the gap between germline ends came to 14 bases. CDR3 sequence: CASSPSEGGGELFF. The CDR3 DNA reads as TGCGCCAGCAGCCCTTCCGAAGGGGGCGGGGAGCTGTTTTTT.

This sequence joins TRBV20-1 and TRBJ2-5; 8 bases fit TRBD2. V shed 0 bases and J 4 bases; nucleotides not matched to a gene: 7. CDR1 DFQATT and CDR2 SNEGSKA come from the germline V gene (reference sequence). CDR3 length: 15 amino acids. The CDR3, as DNA: TGCAGTGCTAGAGATCCGTTGCGGGGGGCAGAGACCCAGTACTTC. As protein: CSARDPLRGAETQYF.

This clonotype has at least ten counts. This sequence joins TRBV29-1 and TRBJ1-5; D not resolved. V dropped 5 bases and J dropped 1 base, with 3 bases sitting between them. The CDR3 spans 11 residues. The germline V gene encodes CDR1 SQVTM and CDR2 ANQGSEA. CDR3 in amino acids: CSVSSNQPQHF. In nucleotides, the CDR3 is TGCAGCGTTTCAAGCAATCAGCCCCAGCATTTT.

In this sample, this clonotype turned up many times. The chain employs TRBV28 and TRBJ2-2; 7 nucleotides agree with TRBD1. Trimming cost V 4 bases and J 4 bases; bases outside gene matches: 9. CDR1 and CDR2 (germline): MDHEN, SYDVKM. The CDR3 spans 16 residues. The CDR3 DNA reads as TGTGCCAGCAGTTCCCCGGGACAGCGAGGCACCGGGGAGCTGTTTTTT. It codes for CASSSPGQRGTGELFF.

In its sample, this clonotype was seen many times. The genes are TRBV28 and TRBJ2-5; 8 bases line up with TRBD2. The CDR3 is made up of 14 amino acids. Unmatched junction bases numbered 7, after V lost 6 bases and J lost 4 bases. Per germline, CDR1 MDHEN and CDR2 SYDVKM. The CDR3 reads CASSNAGGRETQYF. DNA for the CDR3: TGTGCCAGCAGCAATGCGGGGGGCCGAGAGACCCAGTACTTC.

CDR3 coding DNA: TGTGCCAGCAGCCAAGAAAGAGACGGAACCTACGAGCAGTACTTC. Protein: CASSQERDGTYEQYF. The gene calls are TRBV3-1 and TRBJ2-7; D is unresolved. CDR1 LGHDT and CDR2 YNNKEL come from the germline V gene (reference sequence). Trimming cost V 0 bases and J 2 bases, with 11 bases left between them. The CDR3 totals 15 residues.

This chain uses TRBV27 with TRBJ1-1; a possible D gene is TRBD1 (6 bases). The CDR3 consists of 14 residues. V was pared by 5 bases and J by 1 base, with 11 bases between. From germline, CDR1 is MNHEY and CDR2 SMNVEV (reference sequence). The CDR3 here is CASSPGHSNTEAFF. Here the CDR3 DNA reads TGTGCCAGCAGTCCGGGACACTCGAACACTGAAGCTTTCTTT.

The table lists this clonotype with a few counts. This may be a read error: a much more frequent sequence differs by one nucleotide. This chain uses TRBV19 with TRBJ1-2, with 7 bases aligning to TRBD1. CDR3 size: 12 residues. Trimming cost V 7 bases and J 4 bases; bases outside gene matches: 3. CDR1 is LNHDA, CDR2 SQIVND, per germline (reference sequence). The chain's CDR3 is CASTDRTYGYTF. CDR3 nucleotide sequence: TGTGCCAGTACGGACAGGACCTATGGCTACACCTTC.

This clonotype occurred many times. The V gene is TRBV2, the J gene TRBJ2-2; 7 nucleotides line up with TRBD2. The CDR3 extends over 14 amino acids. The V gene end was trimmed by 7 bases and the J gene end by 4 bases; junction bases not matched to a gene: 6. CDR1 is SNHLY and CDR2 is FYNNEI in the germline V gene. The CDR3 here is CASTREGRTGELFF. CDR3 DNA: TGTGCCAGCACAAGGGAGGGGCGCACCGGGGAGCTGTTTTTT.

The genes are TRBV28 and TRBJ2-7, with 8 bases aligning to TRBD1. Trimming removed 5 bases from V and 5 bases from J; junction bases left unmatched: 11. This CDR3 contains 15 residues. Germline assignment: CDR1 MDHEN and CDR2 SYDVKM. CDR3 protein: CASSGIGQGLNEQYF. The CDR3 DNA reads TGTGCCAGCAGTGGAATCGGACAGGGCTTGAACGAGCAGTACTTC.

This clonotype was seen repeatedly, ten times or more. J is TRBJ1-5 and V is TRBV19; D possibly corresponds to TRBD1 (5 bases). Germline-derived CDR1 and CDR2 are LNHDA and SQIVND (reference sequence). The V and J ends lost 7 bases and 2 bases respectively, with 15 bases between them. The CDR3 has 15 amino acids. CDR3 amino acids: CASKARDGGNQPQHF. The CDR3 bases are TGTGCCAGTAAGGCCAGGGACGGGGGCAATCAGCCCCAGCATTTT.

The CDR3 loop reads CSAPRTGSTEAFF. The DNA for the CDR3 is TGCAGTGCACCCCGGACAGGGTCCACTGAAGCTTTCTTT. V gene TRBV20-1 combines with J gene TRBJ1-1; TRBD1 aligns across 8 bases. Germline V lookup: CDR1 DFQATT, CDR2 SNEGSKA (reference sequence). The V gene end was trimmed by 6 bases and the J gene end by 4 bases; junction bases not matched to a gene: 7. This CDR3 has 13 amino acids.

This clonotype was seen repeatedly, ten times or more. The chain carries TRBV5-1 and TRBJ1-1; D is ambiguous. The CDR3 has 13 amino acids. Germline values: CDR1 SGHRS, CDR2 YFSETQ. The V end was cut by 0 bases, the J end by 6 bases, with 9 bases between. The CDR3 reads CASSLGGRSEAFF. As DNA, the CDR3 is TGCGCCAGCAGCTTGGGCGGAAGGTCTGAAGCTTTCTTT.

Concerning this clonotype itself: One end of the junction does not line up with germline, which may come from a read error. The genes are TRBV6-1 and TRBJ2-7; 9 bases align to TRBD1. CDR3 length: 16 amino acids. Germline V gene lookup returns CDR1 MNHNS and CDR2 SASEGT. The CDR3 sequence is CVSSEQDRGSSYEQYF. The DNA of the CDR3 is TGTGTCAGCAGTGAACAGGACAGGGGAAGCTCCTACGAGCAGTACTTC.

This clonotype was found many times. The chain combines TRBV27 with TRBJ2-7; D remains ambiguous. Trimming removed 4 bases at V and 0 bases at J, with 4 bases between. This CDR3 is built from 12 residues. Per the germline V gene, CDR1 is MNHEY and CDR2 is SMNVEV (reference sequence). In DNA, the CDR3 is TGTGCCAGCAGTTCCCTCTCCTACGAGCAGTACTTC. It encodes CASSSLSYEQYF.

V is TRBV6-1 and J is TRBJ1-2; unclear D gene. The length of the CDR3 is 16 residues. Germline CDR1 reads MNHNS; CDR2 reads SASEGT. The ends were cut back, 6 bases at V and 2 bases at J, with 19 bases in the middle. The CDR3 reads CASRPYRQLVNYGYTF. The CDR3 nucleotides read TGTGCCAGCAGGCCCTATAGGCAGCTAGTGAACTATGGCTACACCTTC.

With respect to this clonotype: It may be a read error: a sequence one base away is much more abundant. The chain has TRBV4-1 and TRBJ1-3; no firm D call. Per germline, CDR1 MGHRA and CDR2 YSYEKL. The CDR3 is 12 residues long. The ends were cut back, 4 bases at V and 8 bases at J, with 9 bases in the middle. As DNA, the CDR3 is TGCGCCAGCAGCCCGGACCGAGACACCATATATTTT. It codes for CASSPDRDTIYF.

This sequence joins TRBV6-1 and TRBJ2-5; 9 bases align to TRBD1. The trim removed 7 bases at V and 9 bases at J, leaving 15 bases unmatched. The CDR3 is made up of 15 amino acids. Looked up from germline, CDR1 is MNHNS and CDR2 is SASEGT. Here the CDR3 reads CASNTGQGHSESQYF. The DNA of the CDR3 is TGTGCCAGCAATACGGGACAGGGACATTCTGAGTCCCAGTACTTC.

This clonotype was recorded many times. The CDR3 DNA follows: TGTGCCAGCACCTCTTACGGCCCGGATGCAGCTTTCTTT. Translated, it gives CASTSYGPDAAFF. The gene calls are TRBV7-2 and TRBJ1-1; D is unresolved. The CDR3 is 13 residues long. Trimming took 7 bases from V and 10 from J, leaving 19 bases between them. Germline loops: CDR1 SGHTA, CDR2 FQGNSA.

This clonotype has a count of ten or more. The gene calls are TRBV2 and TRBJ1-2; no reliable D call. CDR1 SNHLY and CDR2 FYNNEI come from the germline V gene. The CDR3 runs to 14 residues. Trimming stripped 6 bases from V and 0 bases from J, with 11 bases between. DNA of the CDR3: TGTGCCAGCAGGGCCCTACTAACTAACTATGGCTACACCTTC. It encodes CASRALLTNYGYTF.

This clonotype was picked up many times. The gene calls are TRBV4-1 and TRBJ1-5; the match to TRBD1 covers 9 bases. Germline trimming cut 4 bases from V and 5 bases from J; bases unmatched to any gene: 9. The CDR3 extends over 16 amino acids. CDR1 is MGHRA and CDR2 is YSYEKL in the germline V gene. The CDR3 is CASSPSPGQGDQPQHF. The CDR3 DNA is TGCGCCAGCAGCCCCTCCCCGGGACAGGGTGATCAGCCCCAGCATTTT.

This clonotype was seen at least ten times. This sequence joins TRBV24-1 and TRBJ2-5, with 7 positions matching TRBD1. The CDR3 is 15 amino acids. Trimming removed 5 bases from V and 4 bases from J; junction bases left unmatched: 9. Looked up from germline, CDR1 is KGHDR and CDR2 is SFDVKD. The CDR3 reads CATSAAGTAIETQYF. The CDR3 bases are TGTGCCACCAGTGCTGCTGGGACAGCCATAGAGACCCAGTACTTC.

This clonotype has a count of ten or more. The rearrangement joins TRBV12-3 or TRBV12-4 to TRBJ2-5; D perhaps matches TRBD2 (5 bases). Trimming pared 6 bases from V and 4 bases from J, leaving 12 bases between. This CDR3 is 13 amino acids long. The CDR3 protein is CASRAGGGETQYF. CDR3 DNA sequence: TGTGCCAGCAGGGCGGGTGGCGGAGAGACCCAGTACTTC.

Ten or more counts support this clonotype. This chain links TRBV6-1 with TRBJ1-1; 7 bases line up with TRBD1. This CDR3 contains 12 residues. CDR1 and CDR2 (germline): MNHNS, SASEGT. J gave up 1 base and V 10 bases, and 3 bases lay outside the gene matches. In DNA, the CDR3 is TGTGCCACAGGGGGTACGAACACTGAAGCTTTCTTT. Translating gives CATGGTNTEAFF.

V and J are TRBV12-3 or TRBV12-4 and TRBJ2-2; no reliable D call. V was shortened by 7 bases and J by 0 bases, with 9 bases between the two germline ends. This CDR3 region has 14 residues. CDR3 in amino acids: CASTRIPNTGELFF. DNA of the CDR3: TGTGCCAGCACTCGGATACCGAACACCGGGGAGCTGTTTTTT.

This clonotype was observed many times. The V call is TRBV28, the J call TRBJ2-7; D may be TRBD1 or TRBD2 (5 bases each). V lost 7 bases and J 2 bases, leaving 15 bases between the germline ends. The CDR3 covers 14 residues. In germline, CDR1 is MDHEN, CDR2 SYDVKM. The CDR3 loop is CASTFGDLTYEQYF. CDR3 coding DNA: TGTGCCAGCACCTTTGGGGACCTTACCTACGAGCAGTACTTC.